The following is a T cell receptor (beta chain) sequence with its context. Per the authors' pipeline: Estimated nucleated cell counts came from reference gene primer amplification. TCRdb's table, derived via immunoSEQ multiplex PCR, lists solely in-frame clones and lacks some. The DNA was the basis for D and trimming; V, J and clone size are from that table. The sample lists 240,000 or so clones; about 90% were seen once. The data stem from a study of blood T cell repertoires in COVID-19. Turning to the study itself: Acute and convalescent COVID-19 specimens originated in the United States, Italy and Spain. From T cells, B-cell-depleted T cells, or PBMCs came the material, which was cDNA or gDNA.

V was shortened by 0 bases and J by 4 bases, with 6 bases between the two germline ends. CDR3 size: 13 residues. Germline CDR1 is SGHDT and CDR2 is YYEEEE. The receptor's source is a man aged 55 to 70 who had recovered from COVID-19. V is TRBV5-6 and J is TRBJ2-3; D is perhaps TRBD1 (5 bases). Sequencing was done on a sample of peripheral blood. The CDR3 loop reads CASSLGGADTQYF. The DNA of the CDR3 is TGTGCCAGCAGCTTGGGGGGCGCAGATACGCAGTATTTT.